This record covers a single T cell receptor (beta chain). Its cognate antigen is unknown. The sample belongs to a study of cytomegalovirus exposure and HLA in healthy donors. General observations from the study: Researchers reported in a later analysis that common viral pathogens appeared linked to several top clusters. Most TCR sequences showed up rarely, but some public TCRs showed up in many donors. Presence/absence analyses assumed roughly uniform sequencing depth across donors, which may not hold. Cytomegalovirus-associated status was assigned to roughly 160 TCR beta chains.

PCR amplification relied on 60 Vbeta primers (plus 13 Jbeta primers). The protocol was immunoSEQ multiplex PCR, while the TCRdb copy is restricted to in-frame clones and leaves out a portion. Of 110,000 or so clones listed, 83% were seen once; the top ten hold under 6.5%. Deletions cut 6 bases from V and 7 bases from J, with 10 bases between. This CDR3 spans 12 amino acids. Germline CDR1 is LNHDA and CDR2 is SQIVND (reference sequence). The chain combines TRBV19 with TRBJ2-1, with D possibly matching TRBD2 (5 bases). This clonotype was obtained from a man between 18 and 29 years old in good health and CMV-seronegative. The sequencing input was PBMCs. The CDR3 loop reads CASSPTRNEQFF. The DNA of the CDR3 is TGTGCCAGTAGCCCCACTAGGAATGAGCAGTTCTTC.